The 9 T cell receptor beta chains listed next were all sequenced from one sample in a study of cytomegalovirus exposure and HLA in healthy donors. PCR employed 60 Vbeta and 13 Jbeta primers. TCRdb's table, derived via immunoSEQ multiplex PCR, lists solely in-frame clones and lacks some. The sample totals more than 55,000 clones. The specimen sequenced was PBMCs. The receptors were gathered from a woman aged 40 to 50 in good health and CMV-seropositive.

The V and J genes are TRBV6-1 and TRBJ2-5; TRBD1 agrees at 9 bases. Germline V lookup: CDR1 MNHNS, CDR2 SASEGT. The V and J ends lost 1 base and 5 bases, in that order; junction bases with no gene match: 5. CDR3 length equals 15 residues. CDR3 in DNA: TGTGCCAGCAGTGAAGGGACAGGGGAGGTGGAGACCCAGTACTTC. This encodes CASSEGTGEVETQYF.

The chain links TRBV5-1 to TRBJ2-1, with a possible D match to TRBD1 (6 bases). Germline V gene sequence: CDR1 SGHRS, CDR2 YFSETQ. Trimming left V 3 bases short and J 8 bases short, with 21 bases between. The CDR3 extends over 16 amino acids. CDR3 DNA: TGCGCCAGCAGCTCCTCTCCCGGGACAAGGGGGTATGAGCAGTTCTTC. It translates to CASSSSPGTRGYEQFF.

The V and J genes are TRBV19 and TRBJ2-7, with no clear D. In germline, CDR1 is LNHDA, CDR2 SQIVND (reference sequence). This CDR3 comprises 12 residues. The V and J ends lost 7 bases and 1 base respectively, with 8 bases between them. This chain's CDR3 is CASKSGSYEQYF. Here the CDR3 DNA reads TGTGCCAGTAAATCAGGATCCTACGAGCAGTACTTC.

This chain joins TRBV2 and TRBJ1-1, with 9 positions matching TRBD1. From germline, CDR1 is SNHLY and CDR2 FYNNEI. Unmatched junction bases numbered 7, after V lost 7 bases and J lost 1 base. The CDR3 runs to 15 residues. The CDR3 region has the DNA TGTGCCAGCACCAAAAGGACAGGGGCGAACACTGAAGCTTTCTTT. Translated: CASTKRTGANTEAFF.

The chain is built from TRBV7-8 and TRBJ2-7; D may be TRBD2 (6 bases). Germline CDR1 and CDR2: SGHVS and FQNEAQ. The ends were cut back, 1 base at V and 2 bases at J, with 15 bases in the middle. The CDR3 extends over 16 amino acids. Written as DNA, the CDR3 is TGTGCCAGCAGCTTAGGAGGTAGCGGAGACGCCTACGAGCAGTACTTC. Its protein product is CASSLGGSGDAYEQYF.

This CDR3 is CASSYSASGIPNEQFF. The DNA of the CDR3 is TGTGCCAGCAGTTACTCGGCTAGCGGGATCCCCAATGAGCAGTTCTTC. This chain connects TRBV6-6 to TRBJ2-1, with 9 bases identical to TRBD2. Germline V CDR1 and CDR2: MNHNY, SVGAGI (reference sequence). Trimming at V came to 0 bases and at J to 6 bases, leaving 6 bases not matched to a gene. The CDR3 sequence is 16 residues long.

The chain is built from TRBV5-1 and TRBJ2-5; 7 positions agree with TRBD1. V lost 4 bases, J lost 1 base, and 1 base stayed unmatched. This CDR3 is built from 13 residues. Germline CDR1 and CDR2: SGHRS and YFSETQ. The CDR3, as DNA: TGCGCCAGCAGCGGGGACAGCCAAGAGACCCAGTACTTC. Translating it yields CASSGDSQETQYF.

The chain has TRBV5-1 and TRBJ2-5; D is undetermined. The DNA end is a closer match to TRBJ2-7, so the J assignment may be wrong. The length of the CDR3 is 11 residues. Germline CDR1 and CDR2: SGHRS and YFSETQ. This CDR3 is CASSTSYEQYF. CDR3 in DNA: TGCGCCAGCAGCACCTCCTACGAGCAGTACTTC.

This chain joins TRBV5-1 and TRBJ1-2, with a tentative D call TRBD1 (6 bases). Trimming cost V 5 bases and J 7 bases, with 18 bases left between them. From germline, CDR1 is SGHRS and CDR2 YFSETQ. The CDR3 loop spans 14 amino acids. CDR3 coding DNA: TGCGCCAGCAGACTGGCGGCCAGGGGCGGTGGCTACACCTTC. It yields the protein CASRLAARGGGYTF.